Following are 32 T cell receptor beta chains from one sample sequenced in a study of long-term antiretroviral therapy in people with HIV. Researchers ran immunoSEQ v3.0 at survey level. Sequencing was performed with immunoSEQ multiplex PCR; in TCRdb, only in-frame clones are kept and a portion is missing. Found here are about 25,000 clones, roughly 79% of them singletons; the top ten hold 11%. The sample here was unsorted PBMCs, taken 2.1 years after starting antiretroviral therapy. These receptor sequences come from a man younger than 40 with HIV.

The gene calls are TRBV15 and TRBJ1-5; D perhaps matches TRBD1 (6 bases). This CDR3 comprises 16 residues. With 0 bases removed from V and 2 bases from J, the gap between germline ends came to 11 bases. The V gene's germline CDR1 is LNHNV and CDR2 YYDKDF (reference sequence). The CDR3 spells CATSRDAGDGNQPQHF. The CDR3 bases are TGTGCCACCAGCAGAGATGCAGGGGATGGCAATCAGCCCCAGCATTTT.

The chain links TRBV11-3 to TRBJ2-3; TRBD1 is a possible D gene (6 bases). Trimming stripped 5 bases from V and 2 bases from J, with 11 bases between. Germline loops: CDR1 SGHNT, CDR2 YENEEA. CDR3 size: 14 residues. CDR3 sequence reads: CASSPRDNTDTQYF. The CDR3 DNA sequence: TGTGCCAGCAGCCCCCGGGACAACACAGATACGCAGTATTTT. The whole variable domain, filled in from reference TRBV11-3 and TRBJ2-3, reads EAGVVQSPRYKIIEKKQPVAFWCNPISGHNTLYWYLQNLGQGPELLIRYENEEAVDDSQLPKDRFSAERLKGVDSTLKIQPAELGDSAVYLCASSPRDNTDTQYFGPGTRLTVL.

The V gene is TRBV7-8, the J gene TRBJ2-5; 7 bases match TRBD1. The germline CDR1 and CDR2 sequences are SGHVS and FQNEAQ. V was clipped by 1 base and J by 5 bases; unmatched bases: 10. The CDR3 runs to 16 residues. CDR3 DNA: TGTGCCAGCAGCTTAGGAGGACAGGTGCTCGGGGAGACCCAGTACTTC. It encodes CASSLGGQVLGETQYF. Full variable domain (outside the CDR3, taken from reference TRBV7-8 and TRBJ2-5): GAGVSQSPRYKVAKRGQDVALRCDPISGHVSLFWYQQALGQGPEFLTYFQNEAQLDKSGLPSDRFFAERPEGSVSTLKIQRTQQEDSAVYLCASSLGGQVLGETQYFGPGTRLLVL.

This clone was counted a single time. The rearrangement joins TRBV7-8 to TRBJ2-3, with D possibly being TRBD1 (6 bases). V gave up 7 bases and J gave up 2 bases, with 16 bases separating them. The CDR3 has 15 residues. CDR1 is SGHVS and CDR2 is FQNEAQ in the germline V gene. CDR3 residues: CASKGTKGVTDTQYF. The CDR3 nucleotides read TGTGCCAGCAAAGGGACAAAGGGGGTCACAGATACGCAGTATTTT.

The rearrangement uses TRBV29-1 and TRBJ1-1; 11 bases agree with TRBD1. V shed 7 bases, J shed 4 bases, and the junction held 2 bases outside the gene matches. Germline CDR1 is SQVTM and CDR2 is ANQGSEA. The CDR3 has 12 amino acids. CDR3 DNA sequence: TGCAGCGGCGGGACAGGGGGCACTGAAGCTTTCTTT. Translation gives CSGGTGGTEAFF.

The chain couples TRBV18 to TRBJ2-1; the D is unclear. The CDR3 consists of 15 residues. V was trimmed by 4 bases and J by 1 base, leaving 11 bases between them. The germline gives CDR1 KGHSH, CDR2 LQKENI. CDR3 loop: CASSQAGGSYNEQFF. The CDR3 nucleotides are TGTGCCAGCTCACAGGCAGGTGGGTCCTACAATGAGCAGTTCTTC.

The chain employs TRBV10-3 and TRBJ2-7; unclear D gene. The CDR3 runs to 11 residues. The germline V gene encodes CDR1 ENHRY and CDR2 SYGVKD. Between the trimmed V and J ends, which lost 3 bases and 4 bases, there was a span of 4 bases. This CDR3 is CAISDNYEQYF. CDR3 coding DNA: TGTGCCATCAGTGATAATTACGAGCAGTACTTC.

This chain connects TRBV6-5 to TRBJ1-1, with D maybe TRBD1 (5 bases). CDR3 length equals 15 residues. Germline V gene lookup returns CDR1 MNHEY and CDR2 SVGAGI. Deletions cut 0 bases from V and 4 bases from J, with 12 bases between. This CDR3 is CASSYSGTSPTEAFF. DNA of the CDR3: TGTGCCAGCAGTTACTCCGGGACTTCTCCCACTGAAGCTTTCTTT.

V is TRBV9 and J is TRBJ2-2, with 8 bases fitting TRBD1. Germline trimming cut 0 bases from V and 1 base from J; bases unmatched to any gene: 5. This CDR3 has 17 amino acids. Per the germline V gene, CDR1 is SGDLS and CDR2 is YYNGEE. CDR3 sequence reads: CASSVGAGGLNTGELFF. The CDR3, as DNA: TGTGCCAGCAGCGTAGGGGCAGGGGGCTTGAACACCGGGGAGCTGTTTTTT.

The chain employs TRBV7-8 and TRBJ2-5, with 7 bases aligning to TRBD2. In germline, CDR1 is SGHVS, CDR2 FQNEAQ. The CDR3 length is 15 residues. The V and J ends lost 5 bases and 6 bases, in that order; junction bases with no gene match: 12. DNA of the CDR3: TGTGCCAGCAGCGGCCGGAGGGGAGCGGGACAGACCCAGTACTTC. Amino acids: CASSGRRGAGQTQYF.

This chain links TRBV6-6 with TRBJ1-5, with D possibly being TRBD1 (6 bases). The germline CDR1 and CDR2 sequences are MNHNY and SVGAGI (reference sequence). This CDR3 has 15 residues. Trimming stripped 6 bases from V and 6 bases from J, with 18 bases between. This CDR3 reads CASSDRTVVIQPQHF. The CDR3 region has the DNA TGTGCCAGCAGCGACCGGACAGTGGTAATTCAGCCCCAGCATTTT.

This clone was observed a single time. The gene calls are TRBV28 and TRBJ2-3; D remains unclear. CDR1 and CDR2 (germline): MDHEN, SYDVKM. V shed 2 bases and J shed 4 bases, with 7 bases lying between them. This CDR3 has 13 amino acids. The CDR3 nucleotides are TGTGCCAGCAGTTTAAAAGCCCCAGATACGCAGTATTTT. The encoded protein is CASSLKAPDTQYF.

The CDR3 coding sequence is TGTGCCAGCAGCCAAGATCAGCGTGAAGCTTTCTTT. It specifies CASSQDQREAFF. This chain joins TRBV4-2 and TRBJ1-1, with D unresolved. The CDR3 is 12 amino acids. CDR1 and CDR2 (germline): LGHNA, YNFKEQ. Trimming removed 0 bases at V and 7 bases at J, with 6 bases between.

This clone was seen a few times. J is TRBJ1-6 and V is TRBV6-6; D unclear. The CDR3 has 14 residues. Trimming took off 4 bases at V and 3 bases at J, with 7 bases between the two ends. Germline loops: CDR1 MNHNY, CDR2 SVGAGI (reference sequence). DNA of the CDR3: TGTGCCAGCAGTTCGGAGTTCTATAATTCACCCCTCCACTTT. Protein product: CASSSEFYNSPLHF.

The V call is TRBV7-2, the J call TRBJ1-6; a weak D match, TRBD1 (5 bases). There are 15 residues in the CDR3. Germline V gives CDR1 SGHTA, CDR2 FQGNSA. Trimming cost V 1 base and J 6 bases, with 10 bases left between them. CDR3 amino acids: CASSLGQIVNSPLHF. The CDR3, as DNA: TGTGCCAGCAGCTTAGGACAGATAGTTAATTCACCCCTCCACTTT.

This clone was seen once. The chain recombines TRBV27 with TRBJ2-1, with D maybe TRBD2 (6 bases). This CDR3 region has 20 residues. V was cut by 6 bases and J by 5 bases, with 32 bases left in between. Germline V CDR1 and CDR2: MNHEY, SMNVEV (reference sequence). In DNA, the CDR3 is TGTGCCAGCAGGACCCACGGGACGGGGACCCCAGAGTGGACTAACAATGAGCAGTTCTTC. Translation: CASRTHGTGTPEWTNNEQFF.

The rearrangement joins TRBV6-5 to TRBJ2-5, with D possibly being TRBD1 (5 bases). Trimming took off 7 bases at V and 5 bases at J, with 17 bases between the two ends. The CDR3 covers 14 residues. The V gene's germline CDR1 is MNHEY and CDR2 SVGAGI. CDR3 DNA sequence: TGTGCCAGCACCAACATCCAGGGCTGGGAGACCCAGTACTTC. This translates into CASTNIQGWETQYF.

The CDR3 reads CASSTVEGLSYEQYF. CDR3 nucleotide sequence: TGTGCCAGTAGTACGGTGGAGGGACTAAGTTACGAGCAGTACTTC. This chain connects TRBV19 to TRBJ2-7; 7 positions agree with TRBD2. CDR3 length: 15 amino acids. Germline CDR1 is LNHDA and CDR2 is SQIVND (reference sequence). J lost 4 bases, V lost 4 bases, and 10 bases had no gene match.

V usage is TRBV28 and J usage is TRBJ1-2, with a tentative D call TRBD1 (6 bases). Trimming pared 3 bases from V and 3 bases from J, leaving 11 bases between. This CDR3 is 14 amino acids long. The germline V gene has CDR1 MDHEN and CDR2 SYDVKM. The DNA for the CDR3 is TGTGCCAGCAGTTTGAGGGGGTCGGACTATGGCTACACCTTC. Its translation: CASSLRGSDYGYTF.

The chain employs TRBV5-1 and TRBJ1-1, with unresolved D. Trimming took 0 bases from V and 1 from J, leaving 7 bases between them. CDR1 is SGHRS, CDR2 YFSETQ, per germline. The CDR3 covers 14 residues. The CDR3 DNA sequence: TGCGCCAGCAGCTTGGATACCGCGAACACTGAAGCTTTCTTT. Translated: CASSLDTANTEAFF.

V usage is TRBV7-9 and J usage is TRBJ1-2; possible D gene TRBD1, 6 bases. The V and J ends lost 2 bases and 7 bases respectively, with 8 bases between them. The CDR3 consists of 12 residues. CDR1 and CDR2 (germline): SEHNR, FQNEAQ (reference sequence). CDR3 amino acids: CASSLQQGGYTF. Written as DNA, the CDR3 is TGTGCCAGCAGCTTACAACAGGGTGGCTACACCTTC.

The table lists this clone with a few counts. The J gene is TRBJ2-7, the V gene TRBV27, with D maybe TRBD2 (6 bases). In germline, CDR1 is MNHEY, CDR2 SMNVEV (reference sequence). The V end lost 5 bases, the J end lost 6 bases, and 11 bases lay between the germline ends. CDR3 length: 12 residues. For the CDR3, the DNA is TGTGCCAGCAGTCCGACGGGGGTCGAGCAGTACTTC. This encodes CASSPTGVEQYF.

The chain links TRBV6-5 to TRBJ1-3; TRBD1 matches 7 bases. V was pared by 4 bases and J by 3 bases, with 6 bases of the junction left unmatched. Looked up from germline, CDR1 is MNHEY and CDR2 is SVGAGI. This CDR3 has 15 residues. CDR3: CASSSETGFGNTIYF. The DNA for the CDR3 is TGTGCCAGCAGTTCCGAGACAGGGTTTGGAAACACCATATATTTT.

The rearrangement uses TRBV5-4 and TRBJ2-2; TRBD2 aligns across 12 bases. The V gene end was trimmed by 1 base and the J gene end by 7 bases; junction bases not matched to a gene: 5. CDR3 length: 16 residues. Germline V gene data show CDR1 as SGHNT and CDR2 as YYREEE (reference sequence). As DNA, the CDR3 is TGTGCCAGCAGCTTGTTCCTAGCGGGAGGGGACGGGGAGCTGTTTTTT. This encodes CASSLFLAGGDGELFF.

V and J are TRBV5-4 and TRBJ2-5; perhaps TRBD2 as D (6 bases). V lost 2 bases and J 5 bases, leaving 10 bases between the germline ends. The CDR3 covers 13 residues. The V gene's germline CDR1 is SGHNT and CDR2 YYREEE (reference sequence). CDR3 sequence reads: CASSFPTRETQYF. The CDR3 DNA is TGTGCCAGCAGCTTCCCGACTAGGGAGACCCAGTACTTC.

The chain employs TRBV5-1 and TRBJ2-3, with 10 positions matching TRBD2. Trimming at V came to 2 bases and at J to 5 bases, leaving 8 bases not matched to a gene. The CDR3 extends over 16 amino acids. Germline lookup yields CDR1 SGHRS and CDR2 YFSETQ. CDR3 DNA sequence: TGCGCCAGCAGCTTCCCCCTAGCGGGAGCGAGAGATACGCAGTATTTT. Translated, it gives CASSFPLAGARDTQYF.

The rearrangement uses TRBV5-1 and TRBJ1-1; TRBD1 matches 7 bases. Germline V gene data show CDR1 as SGHRS and CDR2 as YFSETQ. The CDR3 is 16 amino acids. With V trimmed by 4 bases and J by 6 bases, 15 bases remained unmatched. The CDR3 bases are TGCGCCAGCAGCCTGACAGGGAAGTGGAAGGGCGCTGAAGCTTTCTTT. Its translation: CASSLTGKWKGAEAFF.

The chain recombines TRBV19 with TRBJ1-1; D is uncertain. V lost 5 bases, J lost 0 bases, and 10 bases lay in between. The CDR3 covers 14 residues. Germline V gives CDR1 LNHDA, CDR2 SQIVND (reference sequence). CDR3 sequence (DNA): TGTGCCAGTAGTCTCCAAGGGTTGAACACTGAAGCTTTCTTT. It yields the protein CASSLQGLNTEAFF.

The chain has TRBV2 and TRBJ1-5; D gene unclear. Between the trimmed V and J ends, which lost 6 bases and 0 bases, there was a span of 12 bases. CDR1 is SNHLY and CDR2 is FYNNEI in the germline V gene. The CDR3 is made up of 15 amino acids. The CDR3: CASRPTEISNQPQHF. The CDR3 bases are TGTGCCAGCAGACCCACAGAGATTAGCAATCAGCCCCAGCATTTT.

Only a few counts were recorded for this clone. The chain uses TRBV30 and TRBJ1-3; tentatively, D is TRBD1 (5 bases). The ends were cut back, 1 base at V and 4 bases at J, with 11 bases in the middle. This CDR3 has 14 amino acids. In germline, CDR1 is GTSNPN, CDR2 SVGIG (reference sequence). CDR3 sequence reads: CAWSEPGRGNTIYF. The CDR3, as DNA: TGTGCCTGGAGTGAACCAGGGCGAGGAAACACCATATATTTT.

This clone has a handful of counts. The CDR3 DNA reads TGTGCCAGCAGCAAAGCGCTAGCAGCAAATCAGCCCCAGCATTTT. Its translation is CASSKALAANQPQHF. The chain combines TRBV21-1 with TRBJ1-5. TRBV21-1 counts as a pseudogene. The CDR3 length is 15 residues.

The chain joins TRBV28 to TRBJ1-5; D is perhaps TRBD1 (6 bases). Trimming shortened V by 9 bases and J by 0 bases, and 18 bases separated the two germline ends. Germline V gives CDR1 MDHEN, CDR2 SYDVKM. There are 16 residues in the CDR3. CDR3 nucleotide sequence: TGTGCCAGTACTCCTGTGGACAGCCCTAGCAATCAGCCCCAGCATTTT. It translates to CASTPVDSPSNQPQHF.